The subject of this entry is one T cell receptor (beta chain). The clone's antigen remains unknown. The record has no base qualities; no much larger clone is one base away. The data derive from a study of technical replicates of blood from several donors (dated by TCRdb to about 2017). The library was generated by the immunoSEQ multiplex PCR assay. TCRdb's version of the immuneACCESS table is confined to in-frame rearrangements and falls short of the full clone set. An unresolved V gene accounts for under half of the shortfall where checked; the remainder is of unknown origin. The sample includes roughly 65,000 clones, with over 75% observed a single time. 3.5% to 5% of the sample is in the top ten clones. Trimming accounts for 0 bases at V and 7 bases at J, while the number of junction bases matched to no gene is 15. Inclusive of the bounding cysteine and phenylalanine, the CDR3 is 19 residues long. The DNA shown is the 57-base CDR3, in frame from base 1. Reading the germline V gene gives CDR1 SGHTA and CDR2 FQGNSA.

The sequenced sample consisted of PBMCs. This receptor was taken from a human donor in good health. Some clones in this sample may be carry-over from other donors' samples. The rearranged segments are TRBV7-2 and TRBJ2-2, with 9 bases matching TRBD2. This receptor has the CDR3 CASSLAPTGGGRAGGELFF. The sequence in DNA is TGTGCCAGCAGCTTAGCCCCTACGGGCGGCGGGAGGGCCGGCGGGGAGCTGTTTTTT. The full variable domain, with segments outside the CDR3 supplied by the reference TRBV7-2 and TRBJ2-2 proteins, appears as GAGVSQSPSNKVTEKGKDVELRCDPISGHTALYWYRQSLGQGLEFLIYFQGNSAPDKSGLPSDRFSAERTGGSVSTLTIQRTQQEDSAVYLCASSLAPTGGGRAGGELFFGEGSRLTVL.